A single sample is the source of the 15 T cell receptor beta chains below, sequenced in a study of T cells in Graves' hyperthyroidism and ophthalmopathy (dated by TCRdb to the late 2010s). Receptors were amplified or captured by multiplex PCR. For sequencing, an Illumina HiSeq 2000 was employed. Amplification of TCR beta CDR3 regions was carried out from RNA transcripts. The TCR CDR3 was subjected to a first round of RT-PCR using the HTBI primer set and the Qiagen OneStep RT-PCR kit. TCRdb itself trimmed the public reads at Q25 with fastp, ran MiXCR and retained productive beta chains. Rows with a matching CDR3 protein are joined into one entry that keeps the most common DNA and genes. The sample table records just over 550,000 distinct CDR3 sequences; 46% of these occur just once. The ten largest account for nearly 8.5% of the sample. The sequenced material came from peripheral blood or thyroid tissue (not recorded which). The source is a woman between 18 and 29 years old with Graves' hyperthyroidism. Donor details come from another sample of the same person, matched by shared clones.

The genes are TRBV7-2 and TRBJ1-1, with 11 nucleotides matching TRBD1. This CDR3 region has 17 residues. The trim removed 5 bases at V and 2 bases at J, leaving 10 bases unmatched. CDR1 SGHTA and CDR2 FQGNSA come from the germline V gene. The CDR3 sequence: CASSELSDRGRNTEAFF. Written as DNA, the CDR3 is TGTGCCAGCAGCGAACTCTCGGACAGGGGGCGAAACACTGAAGCTTTCTTT.

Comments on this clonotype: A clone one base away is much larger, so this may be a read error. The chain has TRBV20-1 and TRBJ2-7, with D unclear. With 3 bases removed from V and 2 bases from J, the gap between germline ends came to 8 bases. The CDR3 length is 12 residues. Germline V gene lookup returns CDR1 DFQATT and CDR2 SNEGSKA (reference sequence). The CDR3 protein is CSASRSPYEQYF. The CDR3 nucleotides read TGCAGTGCTAGCAGGAGCCCCTACGAGCAGTACTTC.

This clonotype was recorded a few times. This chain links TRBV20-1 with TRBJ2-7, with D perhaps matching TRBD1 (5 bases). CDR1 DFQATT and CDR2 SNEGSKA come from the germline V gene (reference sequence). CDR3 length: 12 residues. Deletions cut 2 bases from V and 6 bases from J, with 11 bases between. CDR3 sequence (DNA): TGCAGTGCTAGACCTTCAGGGTCCGAGCAGTACTTC. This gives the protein CSARPSGSEQYF.

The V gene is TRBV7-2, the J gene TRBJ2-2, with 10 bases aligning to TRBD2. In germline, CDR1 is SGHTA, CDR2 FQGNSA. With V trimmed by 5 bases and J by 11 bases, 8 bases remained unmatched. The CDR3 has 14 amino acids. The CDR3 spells CASSPSGSDGELFF. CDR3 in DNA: TGTGCCAGCAGCCCTAGCGGGAGTGACGGAGAGCTGTTTTTT. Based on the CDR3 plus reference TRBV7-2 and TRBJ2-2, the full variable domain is GAGVSQSPSNKVTEKGKDVELRCDPISGHTALYWYRQSLGQGLEFLIYFQGNSAPDKSGLPSDRFSAERTGGSVSTLTIQRTQQEDSAVYLCASSPSGSDGELFFGEGSRLTVL.

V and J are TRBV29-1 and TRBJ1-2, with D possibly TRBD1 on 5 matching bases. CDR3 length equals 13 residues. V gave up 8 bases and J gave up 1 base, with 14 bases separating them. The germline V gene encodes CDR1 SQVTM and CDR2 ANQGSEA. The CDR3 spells CSLEGEGNYGYTF. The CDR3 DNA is TGCAGCTTGGAAGGGGAGGGTAACTATGGCTACACCTTC. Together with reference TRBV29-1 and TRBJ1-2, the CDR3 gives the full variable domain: SAVISQKPSRDICQRGTSLTIQCQVDSQVTMMFWYRQQPGQSLTLIATANQGSEATYESGFVIDKFPISRPNLTFSTLTVSNMSPEDSSIYLCSLEGEGNYGYTFGSGTRLTVV.

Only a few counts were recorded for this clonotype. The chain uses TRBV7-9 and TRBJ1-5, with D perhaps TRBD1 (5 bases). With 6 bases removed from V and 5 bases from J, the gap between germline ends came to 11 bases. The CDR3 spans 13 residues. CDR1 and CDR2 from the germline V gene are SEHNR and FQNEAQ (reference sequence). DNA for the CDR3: TGTGCCAGCAGGGGTGGGGCACATCAGCCCCAGCATTTT. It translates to CASRGGAHQPQHF.

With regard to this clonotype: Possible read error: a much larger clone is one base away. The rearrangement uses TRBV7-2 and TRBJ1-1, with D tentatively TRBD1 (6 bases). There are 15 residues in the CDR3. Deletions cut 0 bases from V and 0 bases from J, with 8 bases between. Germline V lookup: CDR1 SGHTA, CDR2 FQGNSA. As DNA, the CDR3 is TGTGCCAGCAGCTTAGCACAGGGCTTGAACACTGAAGCTTTCTTT. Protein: CASSLAQGLNTEAFF.

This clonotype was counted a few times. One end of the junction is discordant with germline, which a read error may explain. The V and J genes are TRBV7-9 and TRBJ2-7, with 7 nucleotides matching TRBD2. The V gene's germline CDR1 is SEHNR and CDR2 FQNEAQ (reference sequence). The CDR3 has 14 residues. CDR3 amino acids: CASSSQRGGHEQHF. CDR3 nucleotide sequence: TGTGCCAGCAGCTCTCAGCGGGGCGGCCACGAGCAGCACTTC.

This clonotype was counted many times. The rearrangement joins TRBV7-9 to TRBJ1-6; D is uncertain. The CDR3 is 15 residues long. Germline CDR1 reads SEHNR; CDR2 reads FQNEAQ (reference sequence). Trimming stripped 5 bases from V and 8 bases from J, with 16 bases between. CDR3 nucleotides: TGTGCCAGCAGCGTAGACACGGGTGAAGATTCACCCCTCCACTTT. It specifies CASSVDTGEDSPLHF.

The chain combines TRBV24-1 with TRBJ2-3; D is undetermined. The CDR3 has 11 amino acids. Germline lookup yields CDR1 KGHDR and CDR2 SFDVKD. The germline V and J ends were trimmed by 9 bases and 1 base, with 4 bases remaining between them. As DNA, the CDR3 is TGTGCCACCGACGGCACAGATACGCAGTATTTT. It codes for CATDGTDTQYF.

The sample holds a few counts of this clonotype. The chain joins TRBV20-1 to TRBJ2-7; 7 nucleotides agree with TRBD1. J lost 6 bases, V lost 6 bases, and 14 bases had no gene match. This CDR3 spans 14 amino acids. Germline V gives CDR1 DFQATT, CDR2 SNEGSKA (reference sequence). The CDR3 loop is CSARPGTVGSEQYF. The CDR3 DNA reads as TGCAGTGCCCGACCTGGGACAGTCGGCAGCGAGCAGTACTTC.

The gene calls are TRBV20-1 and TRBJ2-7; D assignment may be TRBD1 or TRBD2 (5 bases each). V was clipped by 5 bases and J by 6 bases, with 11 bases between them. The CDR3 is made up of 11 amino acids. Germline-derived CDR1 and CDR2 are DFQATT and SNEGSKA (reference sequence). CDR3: CSAGTRLEQYF. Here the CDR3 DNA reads TGCAGTGCTGGGACCCGCCTCGAGCAGTACTTC.

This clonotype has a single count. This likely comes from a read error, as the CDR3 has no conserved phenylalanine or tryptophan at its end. The CDR3 nucleotides are TGTGCCAGCAGGGACAGTCTTATCTCTGGAAACACCATATATTTA. Protein product: CASRDSLISGNTIYL. This chain joins TRBV2 and TRBJ1-3; possibly TRBD1 for D (6 bases). CDR3 length: 15 residues. Germline-derived CDR1 and CDR2 are SNHLY and FYNNEI. Trimming pared 6 bases from V and 0 bases from J, leaving 12 bases between.

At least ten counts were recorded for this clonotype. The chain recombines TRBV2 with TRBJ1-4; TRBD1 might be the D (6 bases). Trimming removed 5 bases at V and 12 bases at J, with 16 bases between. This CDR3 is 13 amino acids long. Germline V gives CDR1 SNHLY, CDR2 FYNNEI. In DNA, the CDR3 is TGTGCCAGCAGTCGACAGGCGTTGAGTCAACTGTTTTTT. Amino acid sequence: CASSRQALSQLFF.

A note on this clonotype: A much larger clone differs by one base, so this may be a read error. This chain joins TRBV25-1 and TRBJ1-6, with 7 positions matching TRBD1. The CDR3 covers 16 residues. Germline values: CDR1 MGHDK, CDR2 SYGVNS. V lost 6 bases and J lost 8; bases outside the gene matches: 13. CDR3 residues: CASSIHDRAYDSPLHF. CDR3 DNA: TGTGCCAGCAGCATCCATGACAGGGCCTACGATTCACCCCTCCACTTT.